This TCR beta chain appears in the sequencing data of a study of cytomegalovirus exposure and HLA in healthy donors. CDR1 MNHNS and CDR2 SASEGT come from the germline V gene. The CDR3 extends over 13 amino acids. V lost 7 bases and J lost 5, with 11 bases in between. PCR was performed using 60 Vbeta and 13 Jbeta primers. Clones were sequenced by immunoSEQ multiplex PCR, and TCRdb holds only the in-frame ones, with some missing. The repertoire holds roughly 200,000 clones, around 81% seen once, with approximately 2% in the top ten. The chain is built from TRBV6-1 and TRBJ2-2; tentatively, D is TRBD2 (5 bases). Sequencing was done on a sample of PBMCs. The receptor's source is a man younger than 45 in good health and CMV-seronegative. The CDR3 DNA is TGTGCCAGCACCGACCGGGGAACCGGGGAGCTGTTTTTT. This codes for CASTDRGTGELFF.